The present T cell receptor beta chain was sequenced within a study of response to subunit inactivated influenza vaccine. Points from the study as a whole: Authors suggested each seasonal flu vaccination may recruit only limited numbers of new T cells.

Germline loops: CDR1 DFQATT, CDR2 SNEGSKA (reference sequence). V shed 3 bases and J shed 1 base, with 12 bases lying between them. The CDR3 runs 14 residues. TCRdb fed the RT-PCR reads into MiXCR, producing one record per CDR3 protein. Of 590,000 or so distinct CDR3 sequences in the sample, 13% to 15% were seen once. In the case of this clonotype: Its antigen is not known.

The sample was PBMCs from blood, taken approximately 15 days before vaccination. This TCR was recovered from a man aged 45-60 years who received an inactivated influenza vaccine. The chain recombines TRBV20-1 with TRBJ1-1; maybe TRBD1 (6 bases). The CDR3 spells CSASFQDRNTEAFF. CDR3 nucleotides: TGCAGTGCTAGTTTCCAGGACAGGAACACTGAAGCTTTCTTT.